This TCR beta chain was sequenced in a study of CD8 T cells in ankylosing spondylitis. Notes on the study in general: It was reported that disease-linked clones were significantly enriched in matched ankylosing spondylitis synovial fluid.

On this clonotype: Its antigen remains unidentified.

By quantitative 5'-RACE with molecular barcodes, the TCR beta libraries were made. MiXCR, run by TCRdb on the 5' RACE reads, gives a single entry per CDR3 protein. This table holds a few hundred thousand distinct CDR3 sequences, 15% to 20% found once. J was trimmed by 0 bases and V by 5 bases; bases with no gene match: 10. The CDR3 spans 18 residues. Germline lookup yields CDR1 SNHLY and CDR2 FYNNEI. This chain links TRBV2 with TRBJ1-5; TRBD1 agrees at 10 bases. Sequences were obtained from blood, either unsorted or a sorted T cell fraction (not recorded which). The source is a male donor with ankylosing spondylitis or in good health (not recorded which). CDR3 nucleotides: TGTGCCAGCAGTACACCGGGACAGGGGTATTATAGCAATCAGCCCCAGCATTTT. Translated, it gives CASSTPGQGYYSNQPQHF.